The clone carrying this TCR beta chain turned up a few times. The antigen is not known. The data were obtained in a study of T cell repertoires in cytomegalovirus infection. Study-level information: Shared public TCR beta signatures pointed to both CMV infection and a matching HLA type. Whole-study results and caveats: CMV carriers having the relevant HLA were flagged by cumulative public TCR beta family frequency. Dominating the ex vivo response were TCR beta clonotypes that were CMV-specific and HLA-C-restricted.

TCRdb ran MiXCR on the reads and lists one entry per CDR3 protein. The table includes 380,000 or so distinct CDR3 sequences, around a third detected once. The trim removed 1 base at V and 2 bases at J, leaving 9 bases unmatched. The length of the CDR3 is 18 residues. The germline CDR1 and CDR2 sequences are SGHTA and FQGNSA. This receptor was identified in a human donor in good health (CMV status not recorded). Some clones in this sample may be carry-over from other donors' samples. Sequenced here: cultured PBMCs, sampled from culture after CMV antigen stimulation. The chain joins TRBV7-2 to TRBJ2-1; the match to TRBD2 covers 9 bases. This CDR3 is CASSLVPGLAGPYNEQFF. In nucleotides, the CDR3 is TGTGCCAGCAGCTTAGTCCCTGGGCTAGCGGGACCCTACAATGAGCAGTTCTTC.